The 26 T cell receptor beta chains below all came from one sample that was sequenced in a study of radiotherapy plus CTLA-4 blockade in lung cancer. Clones were sequenced by immunoSEQ multiplex PCR, and TCRdb holds only the in-frame ones, with some missing. The repertoire holds around 110,000 clones, with 70% to 90% as singletons. This specimen was peripheral blood, taken from a patient treated with radiotherapy plus ipilimumab. All receptors come from a human donor with non-small cell lung cancer that progressed on radiotherapy plus ipilimumab. Some clones in this sample may be carry-over from other donors' samples.

This sequence joins TRBV27 and TRBJ2-5; 8 bases agree with TRBD2. In germline, CDR1 is MNHEY, CDR2 SMNVEV (reference sequence). Losses at the gene ends were 3 bases for V and 4 bases for J; bases not matched to a gene: 13. The CDR3 is 17 amino acids. DNA for the CDR3: TGTGCCAGCAGTTTCGGGGGGAGAGCGGGGGTGAGAGAGACCCAGTACTTC. Protein sequence: CASSFGGRAGVRETQYF.

The chain recombines TRBV5-1 with TRBJ1-1; D gene uncertain. The CDR3 runs 14 residues. V was clipped by 0 bases and J by 7 bases, with 13 bases between them. The germline V gene encodes CDR1 SGHRS and CDR2 YFSETQ. For the CDR3, the DNA is TGCGCCAGCAGCTTGGTAGGGCGTGAGGGTGAAGCTTTCTTT. Translation: CASSLVGREGEAFF.

This chain connects TRBV27 to TRBJ2-5; D ambiguous. The CDR3 is 14 amino acids. Trimming stripped 1 base from V and 5 bases from J, with 11 bases between. The germline V gene has CDR1 MNHEY and CDR2 SMNVEV (reference sequence). CDR3 DNA: TGTGCCAGCAGTTTATTCGGGTCCGGCGAGACCCAGTACTTC. Amino acids: CASSLFGSGETQYF.

The V call is TRBV6-6, the J call TRBJ2-7, with D tentatively TRBD1 or TRBD2 (5 bases each). With 0 bases removed from V and 3 bases from J, the gap between germline ends came to 12 bases. CDR3 length: 15 residues. Germline V lookup: CDR1 MNHNY, CDR2 SVGAGI (reference sequence). CDR3 residues: CASSYSGTAIYEQYF. CDR3 DNA: TGTGCCAGCAGTTACTCCGGGACGGCAATCTACGAGCAGTACTTC.

The CDR3 region has the DNA TGTGCCACCTCTAGCGGGGGGCAGTCTGAAGAGACCCAGTACTTC. As protein: CATSSGGQSEETQYF. The chain joins TRBV28 to TRBJ2-5, with 11 bases that match TRBD2. The junction had 10 bases not matched to a gene; V was cut back by 10 bases and J by 3 bases. Per the germline V gene, CDR1 is MDHEN and CDR2 is SYDVKM. The CDR3 is 15 residues long.

The chain links TRBV18 to TRBJ1-2; tentative D call: TRBD1 (5 bases). This CDR3 has 13 amino acids. Looked up from germline, CDR1 is KGHSH and CDR2 is LQKENI. Trimming left V 4 bases short and J 6 bases short, with 12 bases between. CDR3 sequence reads: CASSQTRGDGYTF. The CDR3 bases are TGTGCCAGCTCACAGACGAGGGGAGATGGCTACACCTTC.

The gene calls are TRBV30 and TRBJ2-7; D possibly matches TRBD1 or TRBD2 (7 bases each). V was clipped by 7 bases and J by 0 bases, with 16 bases between them. CDR1 and CDR2 from the germline V gene are GTSNPN and SVGIG (reference sequence). The CDR3 length is 14 residues. The CDR3 loop reads CAFSQGGSSYEQYF. The DNA of the CDR3 is TGTGCCTTTAGTCAGGGGGGGAGCTCCTACGAGCAGTACTTC. Full variable domain (missing parts from reference TRBV30 and TRBJ2-7): SQTIHQWPATLVQPVGSPLSLECTVEGTSNPNLYWYRQAAGRGLQLLFYSVGIGQISSEVPQNLSASRPQDRQFILSSKKLLLSDSGFYLCAFSQGGSSYEQYFGPGTRLTVT.

The J gene is TRBJ2-7, the V gene TRBV6-1; 9 nucleotides match TRBD2. J was trimmed by 4 bases and V by 1 base; bases with no gene match: 5. CDR1 and CDR2 (germline): MNHNS, SASEGT. This CDR3 is built from 15 residues. This CDR3 reads CASSEGLAGMYEQYF. In nucleotides, the CDR3 is TGTGCCAGCAGTGAAGGGCTAGCGGGGATGTACGAGCAGTACTTC.

The CDR3 nucleotides are TGTGCCAGCAGCCAGCCAGACAGGCCGGGGTTCGGCTACACCTTC. Translation gives CASSQPDRPGFGYTF. V gene TRBV28 combines with J gene TRBJ1-2; perhaps TRBD1 as D (6 bases). Germline V gives CDR1 MDHEN, CDR2 SYDVKM. CDR3 length: 15 amino acids. Trimming shortened V by 6 bases and J by 8 bases, and 22 bases separated the two germline ends.

The V gene is TRBV30, the J gene TRBJ2-7, with D tentatively TRBD2 (5 bases). The CDR3 contains 13 residues. The germline V and J ends were trimmed by 0 bases and 3 bases, with 9 bases remaining between them. Per germline, CDR1 GTSNPN and CDR2 SVGIG (reference sequence). The CDR3 sequence is CAWSVYSGYEQYF. The DNA of the CDR3 is TGTGCCTGGAGTGTATACAGCGGCTACGAGCAGTACTTC. Full variable domain (remainder filled in from reference TRBV30 and TRBJ2-7): SQTIHQWPATLVQPVGSPLSLECTVEGTSNPNLYWYRQAAGRGLQLLFYSVGIGQISSEVPQNLSASRPQDRQFILSSKKLLLSDSGFYLCAWSVYSGYEQYFGPGTRLTVT.

V usage is TRBV7-6 and J usage is TRBJ2-7; TRBD1 matches 8 bases. The CDR3 runs 16 residues. V trimming: 3 bases; J trimming: 4 bases; junction bases outside the gene matches: 11. Germline CDR1 reads SGHVS; CDR2 reads FNYEAQ. CDR3 DNA: TGTGCCAGCAGCTTGGGGGTCGGAACAGGGGGTTACGAGCAGTACTTC. This codes for CASSLGVGTGGYEQYF.

The rearrangement uses TRBV6-6 and TRBJ2-7, with unresolved D. V was trimmed by 4 bases and J by 4 bases, leaving 5 bases between them. The length of the CDR3 is 11 residues. Germline lookup yields CDR1 MNHNY and CDR2 SVGAGI (reference sequence). The CDR3 protein is CASSSEYEQYF. The CDR3 region has the DNA TGTGCCAGCAGTTCCGAATACGAGCAGTACTTC.

In the case of this clone: Its ends do not fully match the called genes, so a read error is possible. The genes are TRBV14 and TRBJ2-7; D could derive from TRBD1 or TRBD2 (5 bases each). The CDR3 covers 12 residues. Per germline, CDR1 SGHDN and CDR2 FVKESK. Here the CDR3 DNA reads TGTGCCAGCAGCCAAGTGGGGACGCGGGTTCGCTTC. This sequence encodes CASSQVGTRVRF.

This clone was detected only a few times. This chain links TRBV28 with TRBJ1-4, with D possibly matching TRBD1 (5 bases). Trimming removed 8 bases from V and 8 bases from J, with 18 bases in between. Germline CDR1 reads MDHEN; CDR2 reads SYDVKM. The CDR3 has 14 residues. CDR3: CASQKGLDAEKLFF. CDR3 nucleotides: TGTGCCAGCCAAAAGGGACTCGATGCGGAAAAACTGTTTTTT.

This clone was counted once. The V and J genes are TRBV7-2 and TRBJ2-2; 8 bases agree with TRBD2. The CDR3 is 16 amino acids. Germline loops: CDR1 SGHTA, CDR2 FQGNSA. V trimming: 3 bases; J trimming: 4 bases; junction bases outside the gene matches: 7. CDR3 nucleotides: TGTGCCAGCAGCTTGGCCGGACTAGCCAGCACCGGGGAGCTGTTTTTT. Translation gives CASSLAGLASTGELFF.

V is TRBV5-1 and J is TRBJ1-4; TRBD1 agrees at 7 bases. This CDR3 has 12 amino acids. Per germline, CDR1 SGHRS and CDR2 YFSETQ. The V gene end was trimmed by 2 bases and the J gene end by 12 bases; junction bases not matched to a gene: 4. The CDR3 DNA reads TGCGCCAGCAGCTTAGGGGGCTCGGAACTGTTTTTT. Encoded protein: CASSLGGSELFF. The whole variable domain, remainder taken from reference TRBV5-1 and TRBJ1-4, is KAGVTQTPRYLIKTRGQQVTLSCSPISGHRSVSWYQQTPGQGLQFLFEYFSETQRNKGNFPGRFSGRQFSNSRSEMNVSTLELGDSALYLCASSLGGSELFFGSGTQLSVL.

The CDR3 region has the DNA TGTGCCTGGAGTGCTGGGACAGCCTACGAGCAGTACTTC. This codes for CAWSAGTAYEQYF. The V and J genes are TRBV30 and TRBJ2-7; 7 nucleotides match TRBD1. V dropped 1 base and J dropped 2; count of bases not matched to a gene: 2. The CDR3 is made up of 13 amino acids. CDR1 and CDR2 from the germline V gene are GTSNPN and SVGIG (reference sequence).

V gene TRBV28 combines with J gene TRBJ1-2, with D possibly TRBD1 on 6 matching bases. V was shortened by 9 bases and J by 8 bases, with 19 bases between the two germline ends. This CDR3 contains 13 residues. Germline V gene data show CDR1 as MDHEN and CDR2 as SYDVKM. The CDR3: CASGNNRGRGYTF. Here the CDR3 DNA reads TGTGCCAGTGGGAATAATAGGGGGAGAGGCTACACCTTC.

This clone showed up just a few times. The chain is built from TRBV5-6 and TRBJ2-2, with 7 bases matching TRBD1. With 3 bases clipped from V and 3 bases from J, the junction kept 14 bases outside the gene matches. Germline CDR1 is SGHDT and CDR2 is YYEEEE. The length of the CDR3 is 18 residues. CDR3 region: CASSWAAGTDLYTGELFF. Written as DNA, the CDR3 is TGTGCCAGCAGCTGGGCCGCCGGGACAGACCTCTACACCGGGGAGCTGTTTTTT.

This clone was found a few times. CDR3 sequence reads: CASSIDYGTYGYTF. The CDR3 bases are TGTGCCAGTAGTATAGATTATGGGACGTATGGCTACACCTTC. V gene TRBV19 combines with J gene TRBJ1-2, with D possibly matching TRBD1 (5 bases). The V gene lost 0 bases and the J gene lost 5 bases, with 10 bases spanning the gap. Germline CDR1 LNHDA, CDR2 SQIVND (reference sequence). This CDR3 contains 14 residues.

The chain employs TRBV7-2 and TRBJ2-1, with no clear D. The CDR3 totals 14 residues. With 3 bases removed from V and 4 bases from J, the gap between germline ends came to 10 bases. Germline loops: CDR1 SGHTA, CDR2 FQGNSA. The CDR3 DNA reads TGTGCCAGCAGCTTTAGCCTAGGGTACAATGAGCAGTTCTTC. As protein: CASSFSLGYNEQFF.

The gene calls are TRBV7-3 and TRBJ2-2; 12 bases map to TRBD2. Per the germline V gene, CDR1 is SGHTA and CDR2 is FQGTGA. The length of the CDR3 is 15 residues. Unmatched junction bases numbered 0, after V lost 3 bases and J lost 4 bases. The CDR3 DNA sequence: TGTGCCAGCAGCTTGGGACTAGCGGGCACCGGGGAGCTGTTTTTT. This codes for CASSLGLAGTGELFF.

V gene TRBV5-1 combines with J gene TRBJ1-5; 10 bases line up with TRBD1. V was pared by 0 bases and J by 7 bases, with 7 bases of the junction left unmatched. The CDR3 covers 16 residues. Germline lookup yields CDR1 SGHRS and CDR2 YFSETQ. The CDR3 loop reads CASSLDPTGGLQPQHF. In DNA, the CDR3 is TGCGCCAGCAGCTTGGATCCGACAGGGGGCTTACAGCCCCAGCATTTT.

This chain uses TRBV5-6 with TRBJ1-4; D possibly corresponds to TRBD1 (5 bases). The CDR3 extends over 17 amino acids. CDR1 is SGHDT and CDR2 is YYEEEE in the germline V gene. V gave up 2 bases and J gave up 8 bases, with 22 bases separating them. The chain's CDR3 is CASSFWAGTSGREKLFF. Here the CDR3 DNA reads TGTGCCAGCAGCTTTTGGGCCGGGACTTCGGGCAGGGAAAAACTGTTTTTT.

J is TRBJ1-2 and V is TRBV19, with D uncertain. Germline V gene sequence: CDR1 LNHDA, CDR2 SQIVND (reference sequence). Trimming stripped 3 bases from V and 6 bases from J, with 5 bases between. The CDR3 has 11 amino acids. The CDR3 nucleotides read TGTGCCAGTAGTATCAGCCATGGCTACACCTTC. As protein: CASSISHGYTF. Supplemented by reference TRBV19 and TRBJ1-2, the full variable domain reads DGGITQSPKYLFRKEGQNVTLSCEQNLNHDAMYWYRQDPGQGLRLIYYSQIVNDFQKGDIAEGYSVSREKKESFPLTVTSAQKNPTAFYLCASSISHGYTFGSGTRLTVV.

The rearrangement joins TRBV9 to TRBJ1-2; tentatively, D is TRBD1 (6 bases). Germline V CDR1 and CDR2: SGDLS, YYNGEE. This CDR3 has 15 amino acids. Deletions cut 1 base from V and 4 bases from J, with 14 bases between. DNA of the CDR3: TGTGCCAGCAGCGTAAAGCCCGGGACAAGCTATGGCTACACCTTC. Translation: CASSVKPGTSYGYTF. The full variable domain, rest sourced from reference TRBV9 and TRBJ1-2, is DSGVTQTPKHLITATGQRVTLRCSPRSGDLSVYWYQQSLDQGLQFLIQYYNGEERAKGNILERFSAQQFPDLHSELNLSSLELGDSALYFCASSVKPGTSYGYTFGSGTRLTVV.